Listed here are 8 T cell receptor beta chains from one sample, sequenced in a study of glioma-infiltrating T cells. TCR alpha and beta CDR3 regions were amplified from RNA using iRepertoire nested multiplex PCR. From the multiplex PCR reads, TCRdb called clonotypes with MiXCR, one entry per CDR3 protein. The data contain roughly 190,000 distinct CDR3 sequences, about 32% of them singletons. The sample taken for sequencing was glioma tissue, nonneoplastic brain tissue, or PBMCs (not recorded which). These receptors originate from a human donor with low-grade glioma or glioblastoma, undergoing nonglioma brain surgery, or in good health (not recorded which).

This clonotype was counted ten times or more. This chain links TRBV5-1 with TRBJ1-1, with unresolved D. V lost 5 bases and J 0 bases, leaving 8 bases between the germline ends. The CDR3 consists of 13 residues. Germline V gives CDR1 SGHRS, CDR2 YFSETQ. The CDR3 DNA sequence: TGCGCCAGCAGAGGAAGGATGAACACTGAAGCTTTCTTT. It is translated as CASRGRMNTEAFF.

This clonotype was counted many times. The missing conserved phenylalanine or tryptophan at the end of this CDR3 makes a read error likely. Because the CDR3's place on the DNA is in doubt, the DNA is left out and the CDR3 is given as listed by TCRdb. The chain has TRBV12-3 or TRBV12-4 and TRBJ2-5; the table's D call of TRBD1 was not tested on the DNA. The CDR3 adds up to 11 amino acids, both ends counted. The CDR3 loop reads CASSLGDRAYI.

This clonotype was detected many times. The chain has TRBV27 and TRBJ2-3; D gene ambiguous. Germline V gene data show CDR1 as MNHEY and CDR2 as SMNVEV (reference sequence). This CDR3 has 14 amino acids. Deletions cut 2 bases from V and 0 bases from J, with 6 bases between. CDR3 in DNA: TGTGCCAGCAGTTTAGGACGCAGCACAGATACGCAGTATTTT. Protein product: CASSLGRSTDTQYF.

This clonotype appeared many times. The genes are TRBV7-9 and TRBJ2-3; 7 bases agree with TRBD1. Germline V gives CDR1 SEHNR, CDR2 FQNEAQ (reference sequence). V was pared by 5 bases and J by 2 bases, with 16 bases of the junction left unmatched. The CDR3 spans 18 residues. The DNA of the CDR3 is TGTGCCAGCAGCGCCCACTACAGGGGCCTACAAGACACAGATACGCAGTATTTT. Its protein product is CASSAHYRGLQDTDTQYF.

This clonotype came up many times. The chain couples TRBV10-3 to TRBJ2-1; D is unresolved. Germline CDR1 reads ENHRY; CDR2 reads SYGVKD. The germline V and J ends were trimmed by 3 bases and 0 bases, with 6 bases remaining between them. This CDR3 region has 14 residues. In nucleotides, the CDR3 is TGTGCCATCAGTGACGGCCTCTCCTACAATGAGCAGTTCTTC. It yields the protein CAISDGLSYNEQFF.

The chain links TRBV6-5 to TRBJ2-7; TRBD1 matches at 8 bases. The CDR3 runs 15 residues. CDR1 is MNHEY and CDR2 is SVGAGI in the germline V gene. The V segment lost 2 bases and the J segment 2 bases; nucleotides outside the gene matches: 5. Written as DNA, the CDR3 is TGTGCCAGCAGTTACGGAGACAGGGGACCCTACGAGCAGTACTTC. This encodes CASSYGDRGPYEQYF.

This clonotype was recorded a few times. CDR3 in amino acids: CASSLMQSSYEQYF. DNA for the CDR3: TGTGCCAGCAGCTTAATGCAGAGCTCCTACGAGCAGTACTTC. This chain connects TRBV11-2 to TRBJ2-7; no definite D call. The V gene's germline CDR1 is SGHAT and CDR2 FQNNGV. This CDR3 is built from 14 residues. V lost 2 bases, J lost 0 bases, and 8 bases lay in between.

A remark on this clonotype: The junction differs from germline at one of its ends, possibly a read error. This chain connects TRBV4-2 to TRBJ1-1; no clear D. In germline, CDR1 is LGHNA, CDR2 YNFKEQ. This CDR3 contains 12 residues. CDR3 nucleotides: TGTGCCAGCAGCCAGGGGAACACTAAAGCTCTCTTT. This translates into CASSQGNTKALF.